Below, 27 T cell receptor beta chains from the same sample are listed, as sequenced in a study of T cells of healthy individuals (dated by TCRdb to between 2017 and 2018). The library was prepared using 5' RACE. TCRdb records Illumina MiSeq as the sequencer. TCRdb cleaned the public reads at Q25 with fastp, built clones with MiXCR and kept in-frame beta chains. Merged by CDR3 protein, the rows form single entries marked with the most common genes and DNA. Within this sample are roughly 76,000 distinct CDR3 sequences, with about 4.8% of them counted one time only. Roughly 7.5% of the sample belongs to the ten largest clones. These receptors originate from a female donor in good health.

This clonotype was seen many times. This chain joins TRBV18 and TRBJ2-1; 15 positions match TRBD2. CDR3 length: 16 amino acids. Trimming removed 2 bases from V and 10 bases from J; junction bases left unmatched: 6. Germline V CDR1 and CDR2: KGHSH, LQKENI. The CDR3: CASSPNAGLAGGEQFF. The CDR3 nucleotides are TGTGCCAGCTCACCAAACGCGGGACTAGCGGGAGGAGAGCAGTTCTTC.

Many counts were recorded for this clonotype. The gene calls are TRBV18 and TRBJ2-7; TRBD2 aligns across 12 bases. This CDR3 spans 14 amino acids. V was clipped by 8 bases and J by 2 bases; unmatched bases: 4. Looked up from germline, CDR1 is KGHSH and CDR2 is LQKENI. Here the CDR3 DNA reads TGTGCCAGCATGCCTAGCGGGGGGGCCTACGAGCAGTACTTC. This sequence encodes CASMPSGGAYEQYF.

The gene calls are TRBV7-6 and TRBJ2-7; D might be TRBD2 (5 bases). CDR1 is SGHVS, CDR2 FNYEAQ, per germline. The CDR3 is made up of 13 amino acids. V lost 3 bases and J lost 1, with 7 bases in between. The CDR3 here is CASSFGESYEQYF. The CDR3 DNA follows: TGTGCCAGCAGCTTCGGGGAGTCCTACGAGCAGTACTTC.

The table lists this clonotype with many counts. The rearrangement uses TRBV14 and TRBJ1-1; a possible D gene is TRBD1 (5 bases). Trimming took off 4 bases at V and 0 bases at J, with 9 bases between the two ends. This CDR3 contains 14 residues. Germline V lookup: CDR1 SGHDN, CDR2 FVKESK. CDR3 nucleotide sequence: TGTGCCAGCAGCCCCCGACAGATGAACACTGAAGCTTTCTTT. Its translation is CASSPRQMNTEAFF.

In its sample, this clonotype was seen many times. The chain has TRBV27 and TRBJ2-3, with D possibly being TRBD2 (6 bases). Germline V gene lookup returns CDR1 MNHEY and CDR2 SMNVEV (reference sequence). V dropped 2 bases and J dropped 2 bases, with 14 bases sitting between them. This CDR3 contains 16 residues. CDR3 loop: CASSLGLASTTDTQYF. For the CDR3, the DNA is TGTGCCAGCAGTTTAGGTCTAGCGTCAACCACAGATACGCAGTATTTT.

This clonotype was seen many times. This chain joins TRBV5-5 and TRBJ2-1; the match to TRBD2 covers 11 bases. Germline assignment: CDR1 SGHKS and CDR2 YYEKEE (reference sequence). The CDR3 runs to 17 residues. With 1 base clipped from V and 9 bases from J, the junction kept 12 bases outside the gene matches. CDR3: CASSLSLAGGPTAEQFF. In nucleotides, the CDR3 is TGTGCCAGCAGCTTGAGTTTAGCGGGAGGGCCGACCGCTGAGCAGTTCTTC.

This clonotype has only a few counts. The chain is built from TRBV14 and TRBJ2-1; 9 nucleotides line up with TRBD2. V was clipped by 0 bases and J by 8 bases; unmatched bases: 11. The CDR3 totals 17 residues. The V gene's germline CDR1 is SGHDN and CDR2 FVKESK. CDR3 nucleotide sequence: TGTGCCAGCAGCCAAGATCCAGGGACTAGCCCCCCCTATGAGCAGTTCTTC. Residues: CASSQDPGTSPPYEQFF.

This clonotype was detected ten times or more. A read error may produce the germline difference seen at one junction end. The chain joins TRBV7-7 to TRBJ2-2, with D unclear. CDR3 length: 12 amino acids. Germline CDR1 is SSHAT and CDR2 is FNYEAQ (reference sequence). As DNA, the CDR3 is TGTGCTAGCAGCCACCCCACCGGGGAGCTGTTTTTT. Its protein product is CASSHPTGELFF.

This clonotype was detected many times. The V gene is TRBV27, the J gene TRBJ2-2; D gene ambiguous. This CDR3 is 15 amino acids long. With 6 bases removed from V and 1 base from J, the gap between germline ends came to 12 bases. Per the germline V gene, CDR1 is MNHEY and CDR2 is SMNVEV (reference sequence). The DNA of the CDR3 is TGTGCCAGCAGCCCCCAGGCACTGAACACCGGGGAGCTGTTTTTT. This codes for CASSPQALNTGELFF.

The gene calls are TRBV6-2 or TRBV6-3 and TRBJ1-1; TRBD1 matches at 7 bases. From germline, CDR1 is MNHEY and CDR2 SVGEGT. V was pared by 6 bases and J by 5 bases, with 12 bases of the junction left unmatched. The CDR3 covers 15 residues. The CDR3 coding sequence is TGTGCCAGCAGCCTCTCAGGGGGACCGGGGACTGAAGCTTTCTTT. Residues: CASSLSGGPGTEAFF.

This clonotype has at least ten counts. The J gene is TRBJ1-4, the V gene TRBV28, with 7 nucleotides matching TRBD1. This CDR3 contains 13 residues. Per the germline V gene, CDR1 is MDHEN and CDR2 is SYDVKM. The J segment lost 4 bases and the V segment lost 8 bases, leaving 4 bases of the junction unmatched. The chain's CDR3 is CASAGTDNEKLFF. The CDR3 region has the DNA TGTGCCAGCGCAGGGACAGATAATGAAAAACTGTTTTTT.

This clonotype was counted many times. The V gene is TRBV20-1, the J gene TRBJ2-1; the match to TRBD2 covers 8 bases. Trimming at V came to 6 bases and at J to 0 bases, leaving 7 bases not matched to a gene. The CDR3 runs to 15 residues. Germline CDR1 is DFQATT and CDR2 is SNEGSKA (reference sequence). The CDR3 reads CSADSGTSSYNEQFF. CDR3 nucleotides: TGCAGTGCCGATAGCGGGACGAGCTCCTACAATGAGCAGTTCTTC.

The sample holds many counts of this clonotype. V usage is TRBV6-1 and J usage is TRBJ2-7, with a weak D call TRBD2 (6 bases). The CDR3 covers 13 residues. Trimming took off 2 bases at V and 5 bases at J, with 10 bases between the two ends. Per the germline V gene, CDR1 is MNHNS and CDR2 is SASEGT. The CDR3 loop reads CASSENRGNEQYF. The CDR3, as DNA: TGTGCCAGCAGTGAAAATCGGGGGAACGAGCAGTACTTC.

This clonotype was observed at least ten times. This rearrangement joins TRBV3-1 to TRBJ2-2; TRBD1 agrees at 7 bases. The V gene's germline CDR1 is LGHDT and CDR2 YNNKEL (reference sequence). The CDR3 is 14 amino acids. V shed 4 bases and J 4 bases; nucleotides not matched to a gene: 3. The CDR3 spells CASSLGQTTGELFF. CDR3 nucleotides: TGTGCCAGCAGCCTGGGACAGACCACCGGGGAGCTGTTTTTT. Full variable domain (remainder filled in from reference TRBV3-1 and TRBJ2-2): DTAVSQTPKYLVTQMGNDKSIKCEQNLGHDTMYWYKQDSKKFLKIMFSYNNKELIINETVPNRFSPKSPDKAHLNLHINSLELGDSAVYFCASSLGQTTGELFFGEGSRLTVL.

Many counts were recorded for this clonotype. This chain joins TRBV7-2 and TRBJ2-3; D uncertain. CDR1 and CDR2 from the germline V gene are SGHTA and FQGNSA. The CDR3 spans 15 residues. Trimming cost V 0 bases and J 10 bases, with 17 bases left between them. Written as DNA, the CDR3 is TGTGCCAGCAGCTTAGCCACAGCATATGTGAATCCGCAGTATTTT. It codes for CASSLATAYVNPQYF.

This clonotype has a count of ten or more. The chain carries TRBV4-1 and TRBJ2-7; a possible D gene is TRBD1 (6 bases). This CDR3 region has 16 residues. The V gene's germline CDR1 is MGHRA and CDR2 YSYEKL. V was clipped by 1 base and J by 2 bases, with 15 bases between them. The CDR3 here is CASSQVTGKRTYEQYF. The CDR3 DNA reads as TGCGCCAGCAGCCAAGTGACAGGAAAGCGGACCTACGAGCAGTACTTC.

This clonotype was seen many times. CDR3 protein: CASSLDGAGNTEAFF. CDR3 bases: TGTGCCAGCAGCTTAGATGGAGCGGGGAACACTGAAGCTTTCTTT. The chain employs TRBV7-8 and TRBJ1-1; D is unclear. This CDR3 is 15 amino acids long. V lost 1 base and J 1 base, leaving 10 bases between the germline ends. CDR1 and CDR2 from the germline V gene are SGHVS and FQNEAQ.

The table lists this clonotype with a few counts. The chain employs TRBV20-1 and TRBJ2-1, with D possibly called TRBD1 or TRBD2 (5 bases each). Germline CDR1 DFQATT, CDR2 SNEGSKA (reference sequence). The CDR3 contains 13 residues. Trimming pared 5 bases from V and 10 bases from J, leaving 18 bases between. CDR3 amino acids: CSAHQGTAWEQFF. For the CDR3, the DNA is TGCAGTGCTCACCAAGGGACCGCATGGGAGCAGTTCTTC.

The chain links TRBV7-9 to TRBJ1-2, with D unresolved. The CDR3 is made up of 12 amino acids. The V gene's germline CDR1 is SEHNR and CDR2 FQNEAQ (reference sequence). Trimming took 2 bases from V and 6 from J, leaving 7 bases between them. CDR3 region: CASSLSLDGYTF. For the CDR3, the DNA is TGTGCCAGCAGCTTATCCTTAGATGGCTACACCTTC. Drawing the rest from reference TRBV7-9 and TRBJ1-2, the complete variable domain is DTGVSQNPRHKITKRGQNVTFRCDPISEHNRLYWYRQTLGQGPEFLTYFQNEAQLEKSRLLSDRFSAERPKGSFSTLEIQRTEQGDSAMYLCASSLSLDGYTFGSGTRLTVV.

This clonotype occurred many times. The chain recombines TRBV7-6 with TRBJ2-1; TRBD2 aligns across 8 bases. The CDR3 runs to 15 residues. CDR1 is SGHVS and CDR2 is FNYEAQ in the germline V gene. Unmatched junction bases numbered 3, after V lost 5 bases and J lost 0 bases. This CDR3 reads CASSLSGTSYNEQFF. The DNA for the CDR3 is TGTGCCAGCAGCCTTAGCGGGACCTCCTACAATGAGCAGTTCTTC.

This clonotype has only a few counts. CDR3: CASSRGSTDTQYF. DNA of the CDR3: TGTGCCAGCAGTCGGGGGTCCACAGATACGCAGTATTTT. The chain carries TRBV12-3 or TRBV12-4 and TRBJ2-3; weak D call: TRBD2 (6 bases). This CDR3 spans 13 amino acids. Deletions cut 5 bases from V and 2 bases from J, with 8 bases between.

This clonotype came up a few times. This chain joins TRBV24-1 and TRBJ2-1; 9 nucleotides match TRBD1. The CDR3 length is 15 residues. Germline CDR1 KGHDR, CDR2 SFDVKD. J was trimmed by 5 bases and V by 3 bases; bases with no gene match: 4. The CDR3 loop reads CATSDRQGGHNEQFF. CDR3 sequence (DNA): TGTGCCACCAGTGATAGACAGGGGGGCCACAATGAGCAGTTCTTC.

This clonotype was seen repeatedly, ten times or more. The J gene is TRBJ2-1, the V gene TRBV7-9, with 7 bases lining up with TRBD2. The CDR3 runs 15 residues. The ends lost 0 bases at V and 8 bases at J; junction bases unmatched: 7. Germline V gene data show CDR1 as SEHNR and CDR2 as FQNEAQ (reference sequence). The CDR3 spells CASSLAGVAGYEQFF. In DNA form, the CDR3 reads TGTGCCAGCAGCTTAGCGGGAGTAGCGGGCTATGAGCAGTTCTTC.

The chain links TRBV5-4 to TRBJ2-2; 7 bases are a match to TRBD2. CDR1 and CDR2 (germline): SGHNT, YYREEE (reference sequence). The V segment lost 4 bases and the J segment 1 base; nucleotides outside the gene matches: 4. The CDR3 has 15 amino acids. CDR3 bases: TGTGCCAGCAGCGGGGGAGGGAGGAACACCGGGGAGCTGTTTTTT. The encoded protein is CASSGGGRNTGELFF.

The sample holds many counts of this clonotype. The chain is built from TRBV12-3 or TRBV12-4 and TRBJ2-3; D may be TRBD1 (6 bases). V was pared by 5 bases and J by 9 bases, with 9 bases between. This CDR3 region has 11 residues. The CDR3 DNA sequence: TGTGCCAGCAGTCACAGGGAAACGCAGTATTTT. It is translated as CASSHRETQYF.

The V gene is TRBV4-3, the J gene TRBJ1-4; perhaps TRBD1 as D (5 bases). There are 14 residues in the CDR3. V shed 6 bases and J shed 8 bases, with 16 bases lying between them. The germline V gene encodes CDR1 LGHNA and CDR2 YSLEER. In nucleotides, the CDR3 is TGCGCCAGCAGTCCCAGGGCAGCGGGGGAAAAACTGTTTTTT. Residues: CASSPRAAGEKLFF.

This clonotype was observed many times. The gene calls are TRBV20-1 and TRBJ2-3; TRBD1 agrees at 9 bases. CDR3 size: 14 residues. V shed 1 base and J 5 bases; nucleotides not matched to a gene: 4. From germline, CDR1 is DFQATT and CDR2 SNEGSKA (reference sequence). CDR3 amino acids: CSARAWTGEDTQYF. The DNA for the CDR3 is TGCAGTGCTAGAGCGTGGACAGGGGAAGATACGCAGTATTTT.